This T cell receptor beta chain was sequenced for a study of blood T cell repertoires in COVID-19 (dated by TCRdb to the early 2020s). Turning to the overall study: Samples covering the acute and convalescent phases of COVID-19 were provided by collaborators in the United States, Italy and Spain. The prospective study material was composed of cDNA or gDNA derived from T cells, B-cell-depleted T cells, or PBMCs. Subjects who had been exposed to COVID-19, were actively infected with it, or had recovered from it provided the deeply sampled blood TCRbeta repertoires that made up the dataset. The repertoires were made available in a free public database intended to serve as a resource for research on the immune response to SARS-CoV-2. Samples were obtained from the ongoing ImmuneRACE study (first 160 participants) and from about 1,300 subjects provided by 6 global collaborators. The sample metadata nearly always contained a de-identified subject ID, COVID-19 status, age in years and sex. HLA class I and class II types, where available, came from metadata supplied by the sample provider rather than from assay-based typing.

For CDR1 and CDR2, the germline V gene lists KGHSH and LQKENI. For this chain, trimming is 6 bases at the V end and 12 bases at the J end, and the number of junction bases without a gene match is 15. The CDR3, cysteine through phenylalanine, is 16 amino acids long. Only the CDR3 region is kept as DNA, spanning 48 bases read in frame from base 1. As for this clone: Its target antigen remains unknown. No qualities accompany the bases; no much larger clone lies one base away.

Collaborating institutions collected whole blood in K2EDTA tubes following their own protocols. For TCRbeta analysis, collaborators shipped samples in one of three forms: frozen whole blood, isolated PBMCs, or DNA extracted from either of those sample types. The investigation overall reported the following: Clinical and demographic metadata were provided uncurated, with the amount varying by source and participant.

TCRbeta CDR3 regions were amplified from genomic DNA by means of the immunoSEQ Assay, a bias-controlled multiplex PCR. The authors processed their data as follows. The number of nucleated cells in each sample was estimated by amplification of reference gene primers within the assay. To quantify the absolute abundance of each unique TCRbeta CDR3 rearrangement, sequence reads were collapsed and filtered. For each sample, productive Simpson clonality was calculated as the square root of Simpson's diversity index over productive rearrangements. This immuneACCESS table, as held by TCRdb, lists in-frame sequences with V and J called but not all clones. Of the missing ones, under half trace to an unresolved V gene in checked studies; the others have no known cause. That table furnishes V, J and clone size, whereas the DNA furnished D and trimming. The sample records more than 85,000 clones, about 80% of which are singletons. About 10% of the sample is taken by the ten largest.

Material: peripheral blood. The chain employs TRBV18 and TRBJ1-4; TRBD1 aligns with 11 central bases. The TCR sequence derives from a man in his 70s with acute or convalescent COVID-19. CDR3 protein: CASSLRPGQGVEELFF. The DNA sequence is given as TGTGCCAGCTCCCTGAGACCGGGACAGGGGGTGGAGGAACTGTTTTTT.